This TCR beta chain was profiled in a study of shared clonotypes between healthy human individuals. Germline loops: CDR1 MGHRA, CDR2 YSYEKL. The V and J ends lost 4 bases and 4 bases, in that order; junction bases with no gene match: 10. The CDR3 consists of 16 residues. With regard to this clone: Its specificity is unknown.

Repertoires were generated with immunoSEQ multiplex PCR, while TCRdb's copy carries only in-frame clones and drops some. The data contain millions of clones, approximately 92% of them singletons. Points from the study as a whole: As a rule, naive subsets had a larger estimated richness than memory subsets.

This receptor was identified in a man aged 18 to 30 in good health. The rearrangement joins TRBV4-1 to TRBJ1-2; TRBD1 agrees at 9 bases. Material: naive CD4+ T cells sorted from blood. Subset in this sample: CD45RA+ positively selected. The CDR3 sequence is CASSPHAGQGFYGYTF. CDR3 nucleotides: TGCGCCAGCAGCCCACATGCCGGACAGGGGTTCTATGGCTACACCTTC.